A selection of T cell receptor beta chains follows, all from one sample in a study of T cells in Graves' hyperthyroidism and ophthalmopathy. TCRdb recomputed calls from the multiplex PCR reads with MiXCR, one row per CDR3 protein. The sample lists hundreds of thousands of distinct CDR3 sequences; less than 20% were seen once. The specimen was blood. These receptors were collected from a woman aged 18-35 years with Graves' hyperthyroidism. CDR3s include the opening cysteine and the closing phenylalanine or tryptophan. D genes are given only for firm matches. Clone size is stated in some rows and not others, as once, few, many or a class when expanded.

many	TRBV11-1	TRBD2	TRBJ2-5	TGTGCCAGCGGGACTAGCGGGATCTCGGAGACCCAGTACTTC	CASGTSGISETQYF
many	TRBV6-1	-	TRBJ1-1	TGTGCCAGCAGTAACACGGAGGGGACTGAAGCTTTCTTT	CASSNTEGTEAFF
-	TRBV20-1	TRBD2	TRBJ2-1	TGCAGTGCTATACCGGGACTACCGTACCATGAGCAGCTCTTC	CSAIPGLPYHEQLF
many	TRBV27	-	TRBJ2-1	TGTGCCAGCAGTTTATCTTCGGGACCCCCTTTTTATGAGCAGTTCTTC	CASSLSSGPPFYEQFF
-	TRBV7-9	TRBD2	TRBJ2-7	TGTGCCAGCAGCCCTAGCGGGAGAGTTTACGAGCAGTACTTC	CASSPSGRVYEQYF
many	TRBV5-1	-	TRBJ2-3	TGCGCCAGCAGCTTGTGGGGGGACCTCACAGATACGCAGTATTTT	CASSLWGDLTDTQYF
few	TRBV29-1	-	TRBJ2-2	TGCAGCGTTCTAGTGGTATTAAACACCGGGGAGCTGTTTTTT	CSVLVVLNTGELFF
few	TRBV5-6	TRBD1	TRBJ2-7	TGTGCCAGCAGCATGGGACAGCGCTACGAGCAGTACTTC	CASSMGQRYEQYF
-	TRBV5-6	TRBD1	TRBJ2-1	TGTGCCAGCAGCTTAACGTTCGGGACAGGACCATACAATGAGCAGTTCTTC	CASSLTFGTGPYNEQFF
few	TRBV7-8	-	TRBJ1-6	TGTGCCAGCAGCTTAGAGGGGACGGGGCTTTCACCCCTCCACTTT	CASSLEGTGLSPLHF
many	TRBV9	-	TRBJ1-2	TGTGCCAGCAGCTCAGACGGGGCAGGGAACTATGGCTACACCTTC	CASSSDGAGNYGYTF
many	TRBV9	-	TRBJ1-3	TGTGCCAGCAGCGTGGAGGGTTCGGGAAACACCATATATTTT	CASSVEGSGNTIYF
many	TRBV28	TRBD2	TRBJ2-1	TGTGCCAGCAGTTTCTCTTACCGAGGAAGGACTAGCGGGAGGGATCAGTTCTTC	CASSFSYRGRTSGRDQFF
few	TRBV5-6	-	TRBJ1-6	TGTGCCAGCAGCCCGACTCTTGGCGCGAATTCACCCCTCCACTTT	CASSPTLGANSPLHF
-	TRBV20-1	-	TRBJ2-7	TGCAGTGCTGTGTCCGGGACCTCCTACGAGCAGTACTTC	CSAVSGTSYEQYF
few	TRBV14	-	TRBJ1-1	TGTGCCAGCAGCCAAGATTGGAGCTTCGCAGTGGCTTTCTTT	CASSQDWSFAVAFF